Listed here is a single TCR beta chain. With 0 bases removed from V and 6 bases from J, the gap between germline ends came to 12 bases. Germline values: CDR1 SGDLS, CDR2 YYNGEE. This CDR3 contains 15 residues. This specimen comes from a study of control samples from healthy donors and cancer patients. Here immunoSEQ multiplex PCR was the method, and the copy in TCRdb shows in-frame clones only, minus some. In the table there are some 120,000 clones, approximately 89% of which are singletons. Source material: blood. This rearrangement joins TRBV9 to TRBJ2-2; D is possibly TRBD2 (5 bases). The sequence came from a man in his fifties or sixties in good health. The CDR3: CASSVAGSTAGELFF. The DNA of the CDR3 is TGTGCCAGCAGCGTAGCGGGGAGTACGGCCGGGGAGCTGTTTTTT.